This T cell receptor beta chain was sequenced in a study of blood T cell repertoires in COVID-19. Study information: The United States, Italy and Spain supplied acute and convalescent COVID-19 samples. Sample material is recorded as cDNA or gDNA derived from T cells, B-cell-depleted T cells, or PBMCs.

V lost 7 bases, J lost 0 bases, and 10 bases lay in between. Germline V gene sequence: CDR1 SGHTA, CDR2 FQGNSA. The CDR3 totals 14 residues. Authors' processing steps: Reference gene primers were amplified, and this amplification served to estimate nucleated cell counts. Method: immunoSEQ multiplex PCR; TCRdb's copy keeps in-frame clones and lacks some. From that table come the V and J calls and clone size; the DNA was used to work out D and trimming. In the table there are just over 300,000 clones, 85% to 90% of which are singletons. This TCR derives from a woman aged 25 to 39 with COVID-19, enrolled during active disease. This chain joins TRBV7-2 and TRBJ1-3; D call uncertain. The sequencing sample was made of peripheral blood. This chain's CDR3 is CASTGRDSGNTIYF. CDR3 sequence (DNA): TGTGCCAGCACAGGACGGGACTCTGGAAACACCATATATTTT.